The source of this T cell receptor (beta chain) is a study of identical twins. The CDR3 length is 14 residues. In germline, CDR1 is SGHRS, CDR2 YFSETQ. V lost 4 bases to trimming and J lost 4 bases, with 14 bases between them. This clonotype was counted between two and nine times. TCRdb itself ran the 5' RACE reads through MiXCR, one entry per CDR3 protein. The top ten clones hold approximately 0.96% of a sample with roughly 700,000 distinct CDR3 sequences, over 8.5% of them seen once. These data are also associated with another study on yellow fever vaccine responses in identical twins.

The J gene is TRBJ1-1, the V gene TRBV5-1, with D possibly being TRBD1 (6 bases). The TCR comes from a woman aged 18 to 35 in good health. Sequencing was done on a sample of PBMCs. This CDR3 is CASSRVGGPTEAFF. The CDR3 DNA sequence: TGCGCCAGCAGCCGGGTCGGGGGGCCCACTGAAGCTTTCTTT.